A single sample gave rise to the 10 T cell receptor beta chains below, sequenced in a study of blood T cell repertoires in COVID-19. Data came from immunoSEQ multiplex PCR; TCRdb stores just in-frame clones and leaves some out. The repertoire holds a few hundred thousand clones, with around nine tenths as singletons. The sequencing input was PBMCs or T cells enriched from blood (not recorded which). The receptors originated from a woman between 50 and 59 years old who had recovered from COVID-19.

The rearrangement uses TRBV6-5 and TRBJ1-2; the D gene is possibly TRBD1 (5 bases). The V gene's germline CDR1 is MNHEY and CDR2 SVGAGI. The CDR3 is 13 amino acids. V lost 6 bases, J lost 3 bases, and 11 bases lay in between. The CDR3 protein is CASRNRGYYGYTF. The CDR3 DNA sequence: TGTGCCAGCAGAAACCGGGGGTACTATGGCTACACCTTC.

This clone was recorded once. The chain has TRBV5-1 and TRBJ1-1, with D hard to call. The germline V and J ends were trimmed by 1 base and 7 bases, with 17 bases remaining between them. This CDR3 contains 15 residues. CDR1 and CDR2 from the germline V gene are SGHRS and YFSETQ. The CDR3 DNA reads TGCGCCAGCAGCTTGTACAACGGCGGAGTATATGAAGCTTTCTTT. Residues: CASSLYNGGVYEAFF.

The chain links TRBV6-2 or TRBV6-3 to TRBJ1-1, with a tentative D call TRBD1 (5 bases). The CDR3 runs 16 residues. V was pared by 4 bases and J by 1 base, with 16 bases between. Germline V CDR1 and CDR2: MNHEY, SVGEGT. The CDR3 DNA follows: TGTGCCAGCAGTTCCGACACCCAGACAGCGAACACTGAAGCTTTCTTT. Amino acids: CASSSDTQTANTEAFF.

The chain is built from TRBV21-1 and TRBJ2-3; the D call in the table, TRBD1, was not verified against the DNA. TRBV21-1 is deemed a pseudogene. The CDR3 has 19 amino acids. CDR3 residues: CASSKSSRGPPPTTDTQYF. The CDR3 DNA is TGTGCCAGCAGCAAATCAAGCAGGGGGCCCCCTCCTACCACAGATACGCAGTATTTT.

The J gene is TRBJ2-1, the V gene TRBV4-1; possibly TRBD1 for D (6 bases). The CDR3 consists of 16 residues. Trimming stripped 0 bases from V and 4 bases from J, with 13 bases between. Germline values: CDR1 MGHRA, CDR2 YSYEKL. This CDR3 is CASSQDRQRGYNEQFF. In nucleotides, the CDR3 is TGCGCCAGCAGCCAAGATCGTCAGAGGGGGTACAATGAGCAGTTCTTC.

The genes are TRBV5-1 and TRBJ1-1; weak D call: TRBD1 (6 bases). The CDR3 sequence is 17 residues long. Trimming removed 5 bases at V and 1 base at J, with 21 bases between. Germline V lookup: CDR1 SGHRS, CDR2 YFSETQ. CDR3 in DNA: TGCGCCAGCAGTCCCGATCAGACCGGGACAAAGAACACTGAAGCTTTCTTT. Translated, it gives CASSPDQTGTKNTEAFF.

The V and J genes are TRBV19 and TRBJ1-2; D is ambiguous. Germline CDR1 LNHDA, CDR2 SQIVND (reference sequence). Deletions cut 7 bases from V and 2 bases from J, with 11 bases between. This CDR3 spans 13 amino acids. The CDR3 sequence is CASTYTENYGYTF. DNA for the CDR3: TGTGCCAGTACTTACACAGAGAACTATGGCTACACCTTC.

The rearrangement links TRBV29-1 to TRBJ2-6; no clear D. Germline CDR1 and CDR2: SQVTM and ANQGSEA. The CDR3 consists of 15 residues. V was cut by 7 bases and J by 0 bases, with 13 bases left in between. The DNA of the CDR3 is TGCAGCGCCTATTGCCGGGTCTCTGGGGCCAACGTCCTGACTTTC. It encodes CSAYCRVSGANVLTF.

This clone was found once. The sample holds other DNA sequences that translate to the same CDR3. This chain connects TRBV9 to TRBJ2-1; D is possibly TRBD2 (6 bases). V was cut by 2 bases and J by 3 bases, with 9 bases left in between. The CDR3 runs 14 residues. The germline V gene encodes CDR1 SGDLS and CDR2 YYNGEE. The CDR3 DNA is TGTGCCAGCAGCGTGGGGACTGGCTACAATGAGCAGTTCTTC. The encoded protein is CASSVGTGYNEQFF.

The V gene is TRBV2, the J gene TRBJ2-7; 7 bases line up with TRBD1. Per the germline V gene, CDR1 is SNHLY and CDR2 is FYNNEI. V lost 6 bases and J lost 0; bases outside the gene matches: 5. This CDR3 has 14 amino acids. This CDR3 reads CASSVGQSSYEQYF. The CDR3 bases are TGTGCCAGCAGCGTGGGACAGAGCTCCTACGAGCAGTACTTC.